This is a list of T cell receptor beta chains from one sample in a study of cytomegalovirus exposure and HLA in healthy donors. The assay was immunoSEQ multiplex PCR, and TCRdb's table has in-frame clones only and misses some. The sample lists about 190,000 clones; approximately 81% were seen once. Sequencing was performed on PBMCs. Receptors were obtained from a woman younger than 30 in good health and CMV-seropositive. Each CDR3 is given with its conserved first and last residue. The D gene is left open where the match is weak. The size field is filled for only some rows; it gives once, few, many or a size class.

TGTGCCTGGAGCCTCGGGGGACGTTCTGAAGCTTTCTTT | CAWSLGGRSEAFF | TRBJ1-1 | NA | TRBV30 | once
TGCAGCGTGTCCGGGACAGGGACCTACGAGCAGTACTTC | CSVSGTGTYEQYF | TRBJ2-7 | TRBD1 | TRBV29-1 | NA
TGTGCCAGCAACTCCAGGTGGTTGGGGCAGACCTATGGCTACACCTTC | CASNSRWLGQTYGYTF | TRBJ1-2 | NA | TRBV2 | few
TGTGCCAGCAGTTTAATGCCGGGAGAAGCTTTCTTT | CASSLMPGEAFF | TRBJ1-1 | NA | TRBV27 | NA
TGTGCCAGCTCACCCCCGGGGACTAGCACAGATACGCAGTATTTT | CASSPPGTSTDTQYF | TRBJ2-3 | NA | TRBV18 | NA
TGTGCCAGCAGAACAGGGGCGGGGGAGCAGTTCTTC | CASRTGAGEQFF | TRBJ2-1 | NA | TRBV27 | NA
TGTGCCAGCAGCGTAACAACAGTACCCCAAGAGACCCAGTACTTC | CASSVTTVPQETQYF | TRBJ2-5 | NA | TRBV9 | NA
TGTGCCAGCAGCTTTGTGGGGCTAAGAAATTCACCCCTCCACTTT | CASSFVGLRNSPLHF | TRBJ1-6 | NA | TRBV7-2 | NA
TGTGCCAGCAGTTCGCGACCTCTAGATGGCTACACCTTC | CASSSRPLDGYTF | TRBJ1-2 | NA | TRBV6-5 | NA
TGTGCCAGCAGCTTTCTAGCGGGGGCCGCGGGGGTCTACAATGAGCAGTTCTTC | CASSFLAGAAGVYNEQFF | TRBJ2-1 | TRBD2 | TRBV5-6 | NA
TGTGCCAGCAGTGAAAGGCAGGGCTTTACCAACGAGCAGTACTTC | CASSERQGFTNEQYF | TRBJ2-7 | NA | TRBV6-1 | NA
TGTGCCAGCAGTTTTTCGGCAGGGGCTTTCTTT | CASSFSAGAFF | TRBJ1-1 | NA | TRBV28 | NA
TGTGCCAGCAGCCCGAAGACACCTAACTATGGCTACACCTTC | CASSPKTPNYGYTF | TRBJ1-2 | NA | TRBV7-9 | NA
TGCGCCAGCAGCTCGGAACAGGGAGGGTCACCCCTCCACTTT | CASSSEQGGSPLHF | TRBJ1-6 | NA | TRBV5-1 | NA
TGTGCCTCCACCACTAGGCCCTCCTACAATGAGCAGTTCTTC | CASTTRPSYNEQFF | TRBJ2-1 | NA | TRBV30 | NA
TGTGCCAGCAGCATGGGCGGGATCTATGGCTACACCTTC | CASSMGGIYGYTF | TRBJ1-2 | NA | TRBV6-5 | NA
TGCAGCGTATCGGGACTACTGGACACAGATACGCAGTATTTT | CSVSGLLDTDTQYF | TRBJ2-3 | TRBD2 | TRBV29-1 | NA
TGTGCCAGTAGTCCCCGGACTGAGACCAAAAACATTCAGTACTTC | CASSPRTETKNIQYF | TRBJ2-4 | NA | TRBV19 | NA
TGTGCCAGCAGTTCTCCGCAGGGGGTATATGGAAACACCATATATTTT | CASSSPQGVYGNTIYF | TRBJ1-3 | TRBD1 | TRBV6-5 | NA
TGTGCCAGCAGGGGACAGTCCTACGAGCAGTACTTC | CASRGQSYEQYF | TRBJ2-7 | TRBD1 | TRBV27 | NA
TGTGCCAGCAGTTTTGCAGGCTACAATGAGCAGTTCTTC | CASSFAGYNEQFF | TRBJ2-1 | NA | TRBV27 | NA
TGTGCCTGGAACGCGGGGCTTAACTATGGCTACACCTTC | CAWNAGLNYGYTF | TRBJ1-2 | NA | TRBV30 | NA
TGTGCCAGCAGCCATTCGACAGGACGAGCTAACTATGGCTACACCTTC | CASSHSTGRANYGYTF | TRBJ1-2 | NA | TRBV7-9 | NA
TGTGCCTGGGGGGGACAGATAAACACTGAAGCTTTCTTT | CAWGGQINTEAFF | TRBJ1-1 | TRBD1 | TRBV30 | NA
TGTGCCAGCAGCTCTCACCCCACAGGGGGAAGCACAGATACGCAGTATTTT | CASSSHPTGGSTDTQYF | TRBJ2-3 | TRBD1 | TRBV11-1 | NA
TGTGCCATCAGTGAGCGAGACACCCCTAACTATGGCTACACCTTC | CAISERDTPNYGYTF | TRBJ1-2 | NA | TRBV10-3 | NA
TGTGCCAGCAGTTATACAGCGGGGGGCCAGGGTGAGCAGTTCTTC | CASSYTAGGQGEQFF | TRBJ2-1 | TRBD2 | TRBV6-5 | NA
TGTGCCAGCACCCTCGGGGCGGGGGCCTTCAATGAGCAGTTCTTC | CASTLGAGAFNEQFF | TRBJ2-1 | NA | TRBV9 | NA
TGTGCCAGCAGCTGGAGCGGGGGAGAACAAGAGACCCAGTACTTC | CASSWSGGEQETQYF | TRBJ2-5 | TRBD2 | TRBV7-3 | NA
TGTGCCAGCAGCGTAGGTGGACAGCCTAGGACACCCCTCCACTTT | CASSVGGQPRTPLHF | TRBJ1-6 | NA | TRBV9 | once
TGTGCCAGCAGTGTCGAAGGGGGGGGTCAGTACAATGAGCAGTTCTTC | CASSVEGGGQYNEQFF | TRBJ2-1 | NA | TRBV6-4 | few
TGTGCCAGCAGCGTAGCTCCAGGGGATCAGCCCCAGCATTTT | CASSVAPGDQPQHF | TRBJ1-5 | NA | TRBV9 | once
TGTGCCTCCCAAGGGGGGCTAGCGGTAAATGAGCAGTTCTTC | CASQGGLAVNEQFF | TRBJ2-1 | NA | TRBV28 | NA
TGTGCCAGCAGTTTATACGTGGGGCTTTACGAGCAGTACTTC | CASSLYVGLYEQYF | TRBJ2-7 | NA | TRBV28 | few
TGTGCCAGCAGTCCTCAGGGGACAGCAAACAATGAGCAGTTCTTC | CASSPQGTANNEQFF | TRBJ2-1 | TRBD1 | TRBV6-1 | NA
TGCAGCGTCTGTCTCGGGACAGACGGTCTTGAAGCTTTCTTT | CSVCLGTDGLEAFF | TRBJ1-1 | TRBD1 | TRBV29-1 | NA
TGCGCCAGCAGCCAAGGGGGTCAGGCGGGGGGGAAAGAGACCCAGTACTTC | CASSQGGQAGGKETQYF | TRBJ2-5 | TRBD2 | TRBV4-1 | NA
TGTGCCAGCAGCGTCGGGGGCACTGAAGCTTTCTTT | CASSVGGTEAFF | TRBJ1-1 | NA | TRBV2 | NA
TGTGCCAGCAGTGAGGGCGGGGGGACAGATACGCAGTATTTT | CASSEGGGTDTQYF | TRBJ2-3 | TRBD2 | TRBV6-4 | NA
TGTGCCGCCTGGACAGGGAATGGGGCCAACGGCCTGACTTTC | CAAWTGNGANGLTF | TRBJ2-6 | TRBD1 | TRBV6-6 | NA
TGTGCCAGCAGCTTCGGGCGGACAGGGCAGGAGAATGAGCAGTTCTTC | CASSFGRTGQENEQFF | TRBJ2-1 | TRBD1 | TRBV5-8 | NA
TGTGCCAGCAACCCGGACACTTACTATGGCTACACCTTC | CASNPDTYYGYTF | TRBJ1-2 | NA | TRBV6-1 | NA
TGTGCCAGCGGACCGACAGGGGGCAACGGCTACACCTTC | CASGPTGGNGYTF | TRBJ1-2 | TRBD1 | TRBV9 | NA
TGTGCCAGCAGTTCCCCCGGACGGACTAATCAGCCCCAGCATTTT | CASSSPGRTNQPQHF | TRBJ1-5 | NA | TRBV28 | NA
TGCGCCAGCAGCCACTTACAGGGGGACAATGAGCAGTTCTTC | CASSHLQGDNEQFF | TRBJ2-1 | TRBD1 | TRBV4-1 | NA
TGTGCCAGCTCATCCCGCCGACAGGAATCTTCTGGAAACACCATATATTTT | CASSSRRQESSGNTIYF | TRBJ1-3 | NA | TRBV18 | NA
TGTGCCAGTACCCAACACGGACAGGGGAGCAATCAGCCCCAGCATTTT | CASTQHGQGSNQPQHF | TRBJ1-5 | TRBD1 | TRBV19 | NA
TGTGCCAGCATCGCCCTAGGGGCAATAGATACGCAGTATTTT | CASIALGAIDTQYF | TRBJ2-3 | NA | TRBV5-6 | NA
TGCGCCAGCAGCCATCTACCGACTAGCGGGGGAACATACCAAGAGACCCAGTACTTC | CASSHLPTSGGTYQETQYF | TRBJ2-5 | TRBD2 | TRBV4-3 | few
TGTGCCAGCCGATCCGCCGGGGTACAAGAAGAGACCCAGTACTTC | CASRSAGVQEETQYF | TRBJ2-5 | NA | TRBV19 | NA